What follows describes a single T cell receptor beta chain. Participants spanned ages roughly 18 to 90 years and resided in fewer than 30 US areas. As processed by the authors: Amplifying reference gene primers gave estimates of nucleated cell counts. The repertoire was sequenced with immunoSEQ multiplex PCR; TCRdb's copy has only in-frame clones and lacks some. D and trimming were read from the DNA, whereas the V and J calls and clone size are those reported in that table. Of approximately 260,000 clones listed, about 87% are singletons. This CDR3 is built from 14 residues. With V trimmed by 11 bases and J by 4 bases, 8 bases remained unmatched. CDR1 and CDR2 from the germline V gene are SEHNR and FQNEAQ (reference sequence). This entry belongs to a study of blood T cell repertoires in COVID-19. Study at large: Samples representing acute and convalescent COVID-19 were sourced from the United States, Italy and Spain.

Input material: PBMCs or T cells enriched from blood (not recorded which). This TCR was recovered from a woman aged 40 to 50 with acute COVID-19. This rearrangement joins TRBV7-9 to TRBJ1-3, with 10 bases aligning to TRBD1. CDR3 amino acids: CACRQGAAGNTIYF. CDR3 nucleotides: TGTGCCTGCCGACAGGGGGCTGCGGGAAACACCATATATTTT.